The sequence of this T cell receptor (beta chain) was determined in a study of Graves' ophthalmopathy and Graves' hyperthyroidism. Study-level findings and limits: Blood repertoires reportedly contained most expanded thyroid clonotypes above 0.001 frequency.

RNA transcripts were the source from which TCR beta CDR3 regions were amplified. Investigators did first-round RT-PCR with HTBI primers, then second-round multiplex PCR. TCRdb reprocessed the multiplex PCR reads with MiXCR, giving one entry per CDR3 protein. The sample has just over 400,000 distinct CDR3 sequences, under 25% seen once. The authors defined stable hyperthyroidism as no ophthalmopathy within 18 months of follow-up. Losses at the gene ends were 1 base for V and 4 bases for J; bases not matched to a gene: 6. The length of the CDR3 is 18 residues. The germline V gene encodes CDR1 SGHAT and CDR2 FQNNGV. With respect to this clonotype: Its antigen remains unidentified.

This sequence was found in a woman aged 18-29 years with stable Graves' hyperthyroidism. The chain recombines TRBV11-2 with TRBJ2-2, with 13 bases matching TRBD2. Sequenced material: peripheral blood. This CDR3 reads CASSLVGLAGRGTGELFF. The CDR3 nucleotides are TGTGCCAGCAGCTTAGTGGGACTAGCGGGACGAGGCACCGGGGAGCTGTTTTTT.